The 9 T cell receptor beta chains listed next were all sequenced from one sample in a study of blood T cell repertoires in COVID-19. Method: immunoSEQ multiplex PCR; TCRdb's copy keeps in-frame clones and lacks some. Of over 200,000 clones listed, roughly 86% are singletons. The sequenced sample consisted of peripheral blood. The receptors were gathered from a woman in her fifties or sixties with active or convalescent COVID-19.

The V call is TRBV24-1, the J call TRBJ1-2, with D maybe TRBD1 (5 bases). Trimming pared 5 bases from V and 3 bases from J, leaving 9 bases between. This CDR3 spans 13 amino acids. CDR1 is KGHDR, CDR2 SFDVKD, per germline. DNA for the CDR3: TGTGCCACCAGTGTTCCGGGGGACTATGGCTACACCTTC. Amino acids: CATSVPGDYGYTF.

This clone occurred once. This chain joins TRBV5-6 and TRBJ2-7, with 9 bases fitting TRBD2. Trimming at V came to 2 bases and at J to 4 bases, leaving 7 bases not matched to a gene. This CDR3 comprises 15 residues. CDR1 and CDR2 from the germline V gene are SGHDT and YYEEEE. The CDR3 region is CASSFDGGRGYEQYF. CDR3 coding DNA: TGTGCCAGCAGCTTTGATGGCGGGAGGGGGTACGAGCAGTACTTC.

V is TRBV6-5 and J is TRBJ2-1, with 9 bases lining up with TRBD2. This CDR3 region has 15 residues. Germline trimming cut 4 bases from V and 0 bases from J; bases unmatched to any gene: 1. The germline CDR1 and CDR2 sequences are MNHEY and SVGAGI. CDR3 protein: CASSSSGDSYNEQFF. The CDR3 DNA is TGTGCCAGCAGTTCTAGCGGGGACTCCTACAATGAGCAGTTCTTC.

The V and J genes are TRBV7-8 and TRBJ2-2; D is uncertain. Looked up from germline, CDR1 is SGHVS and CDR2 is FQNEAQ. The CDR3 consists of 12 residues. Trimming took off 5 bases at V and 8 bases at J, with 9 bases between the two ends. The CDR3 loop reads CASSRHTGELFF. CDR3 coding DNA: TGTGCCAGCAGCCGCCATACAGGGGAGCTGTTTTTT. Together with reference TRBV7-8 and TRBJ2-2, the CDR3 gives the full variable domain: GAGVSQSPRYKVAKRGQDVALRCDPISGHVSLFWYQQALGQGPEFLTYFQNEAQLDKSGLPSDRFFAERPEGSVSTLKIQRTQQEDSAVYLCASSRHTGELFFGEGSRLTVL.

The chain uses TRBV6-4 and TRBJ1-6; TRBD1 aligns across 7 bases. With V trimmed by 2 bases and J by 8 bases, 0 bases remained unmatched. Germline V gives CDR1 MRHNA, CDR2 SNTAGT. The CDR3 runs to 13 residues. CDR3 in DNA: TGTGCCAGCAGTGACACAGGGGATTCACCCCTCCACTTT. This codes for CASSDTGDSPLHF.

V is TRBV7-9 and J is TRBJ1-4; TRBD1 matches 9 bases. After removal of 5 bases from V and 8 bases from J, the junction contained 9 bases not matched to a gene. The CDR3 spans 15 residues. Germline CDR1 reads SEHNR; CDR2 reads FQNEAQ (reference sequence). DNA of the CDR3: TGTGCCAGCAGCGCTGGACAGGGGATGGGGGAAAAACTGTTTTTT. Translated: CASSAGQGMGEKLFF.

V is TRBV6-1 and J is TRBJ1-2; TRBD1 might be the D (5 bases). CDR3 length: 13 residues. Germline V gene lookup returns CDR1 MNHNS and CDR2 SASEGT. Trimming pared 2 bases from V and 6 bases from J, leaving 10 bases between. The CDR3 protein is CASSESPGHGYTF. CDR3 bases: TGTGCCAGCAGTGAATCGCCAGGGCATGGCTACACCTTC.

The chain couples TRBV28 to TRBJ1-2; D is uncertain. CDR1 is MDHEN, CDR2 SYDVKM, per germline. The CDR3 extends over 13 amino acids. Trimming took off 5 bases at V and 6 bases at J, with 13 bases between the two ends. This chain's CDR3 is CASSIGSRDGYTF. CDR3 in DNA: TGTGCCAGCAGTATCGGGTCGCGGGATGGCTACACCTTC.

This rearrangement joins TRBV2 to TRBJ2-3, with TRBD1 as a possible D gene (5 bases). Germline loops: CDR1 SNHLY, CDR2 FYNNEI. This CDR3 comprises 12 residues. The V gene lost 6 bases and the J gene lost 5 bases, with 9 bases spanning the gap. The CDR3 region has the DNA TGTGCCAGCAGAAGACAGTTAGATACGCAGTATTTT. Translating gives CASRRQLDTQYF.